The clone carrying this TCR beta chain was observed many times. TCRdb reprocessed the 5' RACE reads via MiXCR and lists one record per CDR3 protein. Of hundreds of thousands of distinct CDR3 sequences in the sample, roughly 20% were seen once. This sample was taken from a study of identical twins. This CDR3 comprises 13 residues. Per the germline V gene, CDR1 is SGHTA and CDR2 is FQGNSA. Trimming pared 4 bases from V and 3 bases from J, leaving 9 bases between. These data were likewise used in another study, on T cells expressing NK-cell markers.

The sample taken for sequencing was PBMCs. V and J are TRBV7-2 and TRBJ1-2; D gene ambiguous. This TCR was recovered from a woman under 30 in good health. The DNA of the CDR3 is TGTGCCAGCAGCTCGTGGACCGACTATGGCTACACCTTC. The encoded protein is CASSSWTDYGYTF. The complete variable domain, with remaining parts taken from reference TRBV7-2 and TRBJ1-2, reads GAGVSQSPSNKVTEKGKDVELRCDPISGHTALYWYRQSLGQGLEFLIYFQGNSAPDKSGLPSDRFSAERTGGSVSTLTIQRTQQEDSAVYLCASSSWTDYGYTFGSGTRLTVV.